Below are 18 T cell receptor beta chains sequenced from a single sample in a study of shared clonotypes between healthy human individuals. Only in-frame clones appear in the TCRdb table, and some are missing; sequencing was by immunoSEQ multiplex PCR. This table has fewer than 2.5 million clones, roughly 93% appearing once. The material sequenced was naive CD4+ T cells from PBMCs. Sample subset: CD45RA+ positively selected. The receptors derive from a young man in good health. Some clones in this sample may be carry-over from other donors' samples.

The CDR3 is CASSGGNWDYNEQFF. CDR3 sequence (DNA): TGTGCCAGCAGTGGTGGTAATTGGGACTACAATGAGCAGTTCTTC. The chain uses TRBV2 and TRBJ2-1, with D unclear. This CDR3 has 15 amino acids. V lost 4 bases and J lost 3, with 13 bases in between. The germline gives CDR1 SNHLY, CDR2 FYNNEI.

The CDR3 sequence is CASSGSGTTGGYTF. CDR3 in DNA: TGTGCCAGTAGTGGCTCCGGGACCACAGGCGGCTACACCTTC. The V and J genes are TRBV19 and TRBJ1-2; possibly TRBD1 for D (5 bases). V was pared by 5 bases and J by 8 bases, with 18 bases between. The CDR3 extends over 14 amino acids. From germline, CDR1 is LNHDA and CDR2 SQIVND (reference sequence).

The chain is built from TRBV6-1 and TRBJ2-5, with D perhaps TRBD1 (5 bases). V was clipped by 8 bases and J by 5 bases, with 15 bases between them. From germline, CDR1 is MNHNS and CDR2 SASEGT. The CDR3 runs 13 residues. This CDR3 is CASGQGILETQYF. The CDR3 DNA reads TGTGCCAGCGGACAAGGTATTTTGGAGACCCAGTACTTC.

The CDR3 DNA reads TGTGCCAGCACCAAAGAGGGACCGCGATATGGCTACACCTTC. Residues: CASTKEGPRYGYTF. The V call is TRBV6-5, the J call TRBJ1-2; maybe TRBD1 (5 bases). Trimming took 7 bases from V and 5 from J, leaving 17 bases between them. The CDR3 totals 14 residues. The germline V gene has CDR1 MNHEY and CDR2 SVGAGI.

This clone occurred once. The rearrangement links TRBV5-6 to TRBJ1-6, with D perhaps matching TRBD1 (6 bases). The CDR3 is 13 amino acids. V lost 3 bases to trimming and J lost 14 bases, with 15 bases between them. CDR1 SGHDT and CDR2 YYEEEE come from the germline V gene. CDR3 DNA sequence: TGTGCCAGCAGCTACAGACAGGCCACGGCCCTCCACTTT. Translated: CASSYRQATALHF. Combining the CDR3 with reference TRBV5-6 and TRBJ1-6 gives the whole variable domain DAGVTQSPTHLIKTRGQQVTLRCSPKSGHDTVSWYQQALGQGPQFIFQYYEEEERQRGNFPDRFSGHQFPNYSSELNVNALLLGDSALYLCASSYRQATALHFGNGTRLTVT.

The rearrangement uses TRBV4-2 and TRBJ2-3; D is unresolved. V was clipped by 3 bases and J by 8 bases, with 9 bases between them. This CDR3 spans 12 amino acids. Germline CDR1 LGHNA, CDR2 YNFKEQ. CDR3 DNA: TGTGCCAGCAGCCACCCCTCGGGTACGCAGTATTTT. Translating it yields CASSHPSGTQYF.

The rearrangement links TRBV5-6 to TRBJ2-1; D is ambiguous. Looked up from germline, CDR1 is SGHDT and CDR2 is YYEEEE. This CDR3 is built from 12 residues. V gave up 4 bases and J gave up 3 bases, with 5 bases separating them. The CDR3 nucleotides are TGTGCCAGCAGCCGAAGCTACAATGAGCAGTTCTTC. Translation gives CASSRSYNEQFF. Full variable domain (missing parts from reference TRBV5-6 and TRBJ2-1): DAGVTQSPTHLIKTRGQQVTLRCSPKSGHDTVSWYQQALGQGPQFIFQYYEEEERQRGNFPDRFSGHQFPNYSSELNVNALLLGDSALYLCASSRSYNEQFFGPGTRLTVL.

V gene TRBV5-6 combines with J gene TRBJ2-1; 16 bases match TRBD2. The CDR3 covers 15 residues. CDR1 and CDR2 from the germline V gene are SGHDT and YYEEEE. V was pared by 6 bases and J by 6 bases, with 3 bases of the junction left unmatched. As DNA, the CDR3 is TGTGCCAGCATGGGGACTAGCGGGAGGGCCAATGAGCAGTTCTTC. As protein: CASMGTSGRANEQFF. The variable domain in full, completed from reference TRBV5-6 and TRBJ2-1, reads DAGVTQSPTHLIKTRGQQVTLRCSPKSGHDTVSWYQQALGQGPQFIFQYYEEEERQRGNFPDRFSGHQFPNYSSELNVNALLLGDSALYLCASMGTSGRANEQFFGPGTRLTVL.

The chain has TRBV4-2 and TRBJ1-1, with D possibly matching TRBD1 (5 bases). The V end lost 1 base, the J end lost 0 bases, and 12 bases lay between the germline ends. Germline-derived CDR1 and CDR2 are LGHNA and YNFKEQ. The CDR3 covers 16 residues. The CDR3 here is CASSQVGSGLNTEAFF. The DNA of the CDR3 is TGTGCCAGCAGCCAAGTCGGATCAGGGTTGAACACTGAAGCTTTCTTT.

This rearrangement joins TRBV2 to TRBJ1-4; tentatively, D is TRBD1 (6 bases). Germline V gene data show CDR1 as SNHLY and CDR2 as FYNNEI. The CDR3 loop spans 15 amino acids. With 6 bases removed from V and 0 bases from J, the gap between germline ends came to 11 bases. The CDR3 loop is CASRETGTTNEKLFF. For the CDR3, the DNA is TGTGCCAGCAGGGAAACAGGGACAACTAATGAAAAACTGTTTTTT.

This chain uses TRBV11-3 with TRBJ2-2; TRBD2 matches 8 bases. V dropped 5 bases and J dropped 7; count of bases not matched to a gene: 6. Germline CDR1 SGHNT, CDR2 YENEEA. This CDR3 has 14 amino acids. CDR3 DNA sequence: TGTGCCAGCAGCATAACGGGGGGGCGCGGGGAGCTGTTTTTT. Encoded protein: CASSITGGRGELFF.

The CDR3 here is CASSPHPKGLSYEQYF. The CDR3 DNA reads TGTGCCAGCAGCCCACACCCAAAGGGCTTATCCTACGAGCAGTACTTC. The chain is built from TRBV7-8 and TRBJ2-7; D call uncertain. From germline, CDR1 is SGHVS and CDR2 FQNEAQ. This CDR3 has 16 residues. V was shortened by 5 bases and J by 1 base, with 18 bases between the two germline ends.

This sequence joins TRBV25-1 and TRBJ1-1, with D uncertain. The germline CDR1 and CDR2 sequences are MGHDK and SYGVNS. CDR3 length: 18 amino acids. With 1 base removed from V and 0 bases from J, the gap between germline ends came to 18 bases. CDR3 protein: CASSESSYGSGMNTEAFF. As DNA, the CDR3 is TGTGCCAGCAGTGAATCAAGCTATGGGTCGGGCATGAACACTGAAGCTTTCTTT.

CDR3 sequence reads: CASSQSSRGLYGYTF. The CDR3 DNA reads as TGTGCCAGCAGCCAATCGAGTAGGGGACTCTATGGCTACACCTTC. The chain recombines TRBV6-1 with TRBJ1-2; D is possibly TRBD1 (5 bases). From germline, CDR1 is MNHNS and CDR2 SASEGT. The CDR3 runs 15 residues. Trimming took 6 bases from V and 4 from J, leaving 18 bases between them.

This clone was observed a single time. CDR3 nucleotide sequence: TGCGCCAGCAGCGGGGAGACAGGGGGCAGGACCGAGCAGTACTTC. Translated: CASSGETGGRTEQYF. The gene calls are TRBV5-1 and TRBJ2-7, with 10 bases that match TRBD1. This CDR3 has 15 residues. J lost 6 bases, V lost 4 bases, and 10 bases had no gene match. Germline V CDR1 and CDR2: SGHRS, YFSETQ.

The rearrangement joins TRBV28 to TRBJ2-2; the match to TRBD2 covers 11 bases. Looked up from germline, CDR1 is MDHEN and CDR2 is SYDVKM. The CDR3 has 16 amino acids. Germline trimming cut 4 bases from V and 6 bases from J; bases unmatched to any gene: 7. The CDR3 nucleotides read TGTGCCAGCAGTTCCTCCGTACTAGCGGGAGCCGGGGAGCTGTTTTTT. This gives the protein CASSSSVLAGAGELFF.

The chain employs TRBV6-5 and TRBJ2-3; no reliable D call. The CDR3 sequence is 15 residues long. The V end was cut by 6 bases, the J end by 6 bases, with 19 bases between. Looked up from germline, CDR1 is MNHEY and CDR2 is SVGAGI. The CDR3, as DNA: TGTGCCAGCAGCTCGACCGTCGGCAGGTGGGATACGCAGTATTTT. It yields the protein CASSSTVGRWDTQYF.

This sequence joins TRBV27 and TRBJ2-7; either TRBD1 or TRBD2 may supply D (5 bases each). The length of the CDR3 is 16 residues. Per the germline V gene, CDR1 is MNHEY and CDR2 is SMNVEV (reference sequence). Deletions cut 3 bases from V and 0 bases from J, with 15 bases between. The CDR3, as DNA: TGTGCCAGCAGTTTTGAGGGACCAGGAGGCTCCTACGAGCAGTACTTC. Protein: CASSFEGPGGSYEQYF.